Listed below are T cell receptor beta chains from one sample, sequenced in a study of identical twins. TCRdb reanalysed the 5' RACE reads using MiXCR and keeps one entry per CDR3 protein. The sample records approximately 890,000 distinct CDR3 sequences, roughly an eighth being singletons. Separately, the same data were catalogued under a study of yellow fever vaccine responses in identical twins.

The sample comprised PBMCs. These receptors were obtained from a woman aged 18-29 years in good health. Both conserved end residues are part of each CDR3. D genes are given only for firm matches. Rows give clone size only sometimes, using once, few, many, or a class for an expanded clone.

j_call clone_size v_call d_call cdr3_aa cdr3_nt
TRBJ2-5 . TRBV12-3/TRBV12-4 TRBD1 CASSLTGGGYQETQYF TGTGCCAGCAGCTTAACAGGGGGCGGATACCAAGAGACCCAGTACTTC
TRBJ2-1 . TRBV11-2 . CASSLRPTLPATSNEQFF TGTGCCAGCAGCTTACGTCCGACTTTGCCAGCGACGTCCAATGAGCAGTTCTTC
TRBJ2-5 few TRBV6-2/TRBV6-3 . CASSYELGRGTQYF TGTGCCAGCAGTTACGAACTAGGCCGCGGGACCCAGTACTTC
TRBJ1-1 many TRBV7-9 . CASRLGGTEAFF TGTGCCAGCAGACTAGGGGGGACTGAAGCTTTCTTT
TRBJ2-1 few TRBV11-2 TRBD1 CASSRTGSSPGAYNEQFF TGTGCCAGCAGCCGGACAGGCTCGTCACCAGGGGCCTACAATGAGCAGTTCTTC
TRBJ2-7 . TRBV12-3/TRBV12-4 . CASTSTTDEQYF TGTGCCAGCACCTCCACCACCGACGAGCAGTACTTC
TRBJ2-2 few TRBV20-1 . CSANRVNTGELFF TGCAGTGCGAACAGGGTTAACACCGGGGAGCTGTTTTTT
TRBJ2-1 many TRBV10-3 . CAISLEGEQFF TGTGCCATCAGCCTAGAGGGTGAGCAGTTCTTC
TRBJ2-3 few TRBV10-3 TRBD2 CAINVGGAKDTQYF TGTGCCATCAACGTCGGGGGGGCAAAAGATACGCAGTATTTT
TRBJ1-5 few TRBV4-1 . CASSQASGSNQPQHF TGCGCCAGCAGCCAAGCGTCCGGTAGCAATCAGCCCCAGCATTTT
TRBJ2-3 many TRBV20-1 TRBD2 CSARASGGDTSTDTQYF TGCAGTGCTCGAGCGAGCGGGGGGGATACTAGCACAGATACGCAGTATTTT
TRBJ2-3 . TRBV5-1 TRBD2 CASSPERGGGTDTQYF TGCGCCAGCAGCCCCGAGCGGGGGGGCGGCACAGATACGCAGTATTTT
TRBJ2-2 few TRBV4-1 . CASSQEGRANTGELFF TGCGCCAGCAGCCAAGAGGGCAGGGCGAACACCGGGGAGCTGTTTTTT
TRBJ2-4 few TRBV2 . CASTPRAENIQYF TGTGCCAGCACCCCACGGGCCGAAAACATTCAGTACTTC
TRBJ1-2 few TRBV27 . CASSNRVGSGYTF TGTGCCAGCAGTAACAGGGTTGGGTCTGGCTACACCTTC
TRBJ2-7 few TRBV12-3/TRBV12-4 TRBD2 CASSLARVSGRIYEQYF TGTGCCAGCAGTTTAGCGAGAGTTAGCGGGAGAATCTACGAGCAGTACTTC
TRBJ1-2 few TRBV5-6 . CASSDDGLLRGYTF TGTGCCAGCAGCGACGACGGTCTTCTTCGGGGCTACACCTTC
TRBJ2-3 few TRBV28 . CASSSRPGFHTQYF TGTGCCAGCAGTTCCCGACCAGGGTTTCATACGCAGTATTTT
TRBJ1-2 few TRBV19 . CASSPRGPGYTF TGTGCCAGTAGCCCCCGAGGGCCTGGCTACACCTTC
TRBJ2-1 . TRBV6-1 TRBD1 CASKPGQGGDEQFF TGTGCCAGCAAACCGGGACAGGGGGGCGATGAGCAGTTCTTC
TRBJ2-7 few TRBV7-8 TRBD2 CASSSLKAGGYEQYF TGTGCCAGCAGCTCCTTAAAAGCGGGAGGCTACGAGCAGTACTTC
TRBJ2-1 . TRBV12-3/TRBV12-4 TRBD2 CASSFGGRGEPKFF TGTGCCAGCAGTTTTGGTGGGAGGGGCGAACCAAAGTTCTTC